A selection of T cell receptor beta chains follows, all from one sample in a study of OX40 agonist ivuxolimab in advanced cancers. Assay used: immunoSEQ multiplex PCR; TCRdb lists only in-frame clones, some missing. The data show some 58,000 clones, 70% to 90% seen once. This sample comprised CD4+ or CD8+ T cells sorted from blood, obtained in a trial of the OX40 agonist ivuxolimab. These TCRs come from an adult with an advanced solid tumor such as melanoma, head and neck, liver or kidney cancer. Both conserved end residues are part of each CDR3. A D gene is named only where the DNA matches it firmly. Part of the rows lack a size; the others show once, few, many or a class for expanded clones.

j_call,v_call,clone_size,d_call,cdr3_nt,cdr3_aa
TRBJ1-3,TRBV18,-,-,TGTGCCAGCTCCCCCTCAAGGGGGGGCCGTGGTTCTGGAAACACCATATATTTT,CASSPSRGGRGSGNTIYF
TRBJ2-7,TRBV18,-,-,TGTGCCAGCTCACCACGGGGTAGGGTCTACGAGCAGTACTTC,CASSPRGRVYEQYF
TRBJ1-4,TRBV30,once,-,TGTGCCTGGAGTCCCCGAGGATCCACGGGTGAAAAACTGTTTTTT,CAWSPRGSTGEKLFF
TRBJ2-1,TRBV4-2,once,TRBD2,TGTGCCAGCAGCCAAACTTGGACTAGCGGGCTCATTGGGCTCAATGAGCAGTTCTTC,CASSQTWTSGLIGLNEQFF
TRBJ1-5,TRBV28,-,TRBD1,TGTGCCGGCTCCGGGACAGGGACTAATCAGCCCCAGCATTTT,CAGSGTGTNQPQHF
TRBJ2-1,TRBV29-1,-,TRBD1,TGCAGCGCCGTCGACAGGGGGGATGAGCAGTTCTTC,CSAVDRGDEQFF
TRBJ1-5,TRBV7-7,-,-,TGTGCTAGCAGCTTCGGCAGGGGAGAATATGGCAATCAGCCCCAGCATTTT,CASSFGRGEYGNQPQHF
TRBJ2-3,TRBV14,-,-,TGTGCCAGCAGCCATAGCTGGATCGCAGATACGCAGTATTTT,CASSHSWIADTQYF
TRBJ2-7,TRBV27,-,TRBD2,TGTGCCAGCACTTCCGGACTAGCGGGAGACGAGCAGTACTTC,CASTSGLAGDEQYF
TRBJ1-2,TRBV5-1,-,-,TGCGCCAGCAGCGGAAACCCACAGGGTAACTATGGCTACACCTTC,CASSGNPQGNYGYTF
TRBJ2-5,TRBV7-2,-,TRBD2,TGTGCCAGCAGCTTAGGGACTAGCGCCGAGACCCAGTACTTC,CASSLGTSAETQYF
TRBJ2-1,TRBV18,-,TRBD2,TGTGCCACCTCTCTAGCGGGAGGCCCCAATGAGCAGTTCTTC,CATSLAGGPNEQFF
TRBJ1-1,TRBV19,-,-,TGTGCCAGTAGTATAGTCAGGAACACTGAAGCTTTCTTT,CASSIVRNTEAFF
TRBJ2-2,TRBV5-1,-,TRBD2,TGCGCCAGCAGCTTACTAGCGGGAAACACCGGGGAGCTGTTTTTT,CASSLLAGNTGELFF
TRBJ2-1,TRBV2,-,-,TGTGCCAGCACCAGAGAGAACAATGAGCAGTTCTTC,CASTRENNEQFF
TRBJ2-2,TRBV7-9,-,-,TGTGCCAGCAGCGAGTCCTCCACCGGGGAGCTGTTTTTT,CASSESSTGELFF
TRBJ2-3,TRBV7-9,-,-,TGTGCCAGCAGCTCAACTGAGGTGCAGACAGATACGCAGTATTTT,CASSSTEVQTDTQYF
TRBJ2-7,TRBV19,-,-,TGTGCCAGTAGTATAACGGCTACCTACGAGCAGTACTTC,CASSITATYEQYF
TRBJ2-7,TRBV18,-,-,TGTGCCAGCTCACGGGACATCACCGAGCAGTACTTC,CASSRDITEQYF
TRBJ2-5,TRBV5-8,once,TRBD2,TGTGCCAGCAGCTTTCCCGGGAGGCTCCGGGGGGAGACCCAGTACTTC,CASSFPGRLRGETQYF
TRBJ2-1,TRBV27,-,TRBD1,TGTGCCAGCAGTATAGGGACAGTTGTTGTTAATGAGCAGTTCTTC,CASSIGTVVVNEQFF
TRBJ2-1,TRBV28,once,-,TGTGCCAGCAGTCACTCCGGTGAGCAGTTCTTC,CASSHSGEQFF
TRBJ2-7,TRBV18,-,-,TGTGCCAGCTCACCCTCGACCTACGAGCAGTACTTC,CASSPSTYEQYF
TRBJ2-7,TRBV10-2,-,-,TGCGCCAGCAGTGATTGGGCCTACGAGCAGTACTTC,CASSDWAYEQYF
TRBJ1-3,TRBV15,-,-,TGTGCCACCAGCAGAGATCTGGGCCCTTCTGGAAACACCATATATTTT,CATSRDLGPSGNTIYF
TRBJ1-4,TRBV11-2,few,-,TGTGCCAGCAGCCCATCGATAGGACAGAAACTGTTTTTT,CASSPSIGQKLFF
TRBJ2-2,TRBV6-6,-,-,TGTGCCAGCAAAACCGGAGGGAACACCGGGGAGCTGTTTTTT,CASKTGGNTGELFF
TRBJ2-3,TRBV7-9,-,-,TGTGCCAGCAGCTGGACCGGGACGGCGGATACGCAGTATTTT,CASSWTGTADTQYF
TRBJ1-5,TRBV11-2,-,-,TGTGCCAGCAGCTTAGTGCCGAGTGTTAGCAATCAGCCCCAGCATTTT,CASSLVPSVSNQPQHF
TRBJ1-5,TRBV7-9,-,-,TGTGCCAGCAGCCCCCTTGGAGGACGGCAATTCAATCAGCCCCAGCATTTT,CASSPLGGRQFNQPQHF
TRBJ1-2,TRBV19,-,-,TGTGCCAGTAGTTCTACAGGGTCATCGGATGGCTACACCTTC,CASSSTGSSDGYTF
TRBJ1-4,TRBV28,-,TRBD1,TGTGCCAGCAGTCGGGGACAGGGTGGTGGTGAAGAAAAACTGTTTTTT,CASSRGQGGGEEKLFF
TRBJ1-1,TRBV19,-,-,TGTGCCAGTACCAATATGGGAAGACAGTTGAACACTGAAGCTTTCTTT,CASTNMGRQLNTEAFF
TRBJ2-2,TRBV2,-,TRBD2,TGTGCCAGCAGTGAAAGGTTGGTAGCGGGAAGGAGCACCGGGGAGCTGTTTTTT,CASSERLVAGRSTGELFF
TRBJ1-2,TRBV7-2,-,-,TGTGCCAGCAGCTTAGTCGGCAGTCCCTTCTATGGCTACACCTTC,CASSLVGSPFYGYTF
TRBJ2-5,TRBV30,once,TRBD2,TGTGCCTGGCGGGCTAGCGGGAGTGGGGAGACCCAGTACTTC,CAWRASGSGETQYF
TRBJ1-1,TRBV7-3,-,-,TGTGCCAGCAGCTTATCAGGGTCGAACACTGAAGCTTTCTTT,CASSLSGSNTEAFF
TRBJ2-1,TRBV28,-,-,TGTGCCAGCAGTTTTTCACACCTAAGGAATGAGCAGTTCTTC,CASSFSHLRNEQFF
TRBJ2-6,TRBV19,-,-,TGTGCCAGTAAGGATCAGTCCTCTGGGGCCAACGTCCTGACTTTC,CASKDQSSGANVLTF
TRBJ1-1,TRBV28,-,TRBD1,TGTGCCAGCAGAGGAAACAGGGGGAACACTGAAGCTTTCTTT,CASRGNRGNTEAFF
TRBJ2-1,TRBV10-2,-,-,TGCGCCAGCAGTGTTGAAGGTAATGAGCAGTTCTTC,CASSVEGNEQFF
TRBJ1-2,TRBV19,-,TRBD1,TGTGCCAGTAGTACCAGGGGGTGGAACTATGGCTACACCTTC,CASSTRGWNYGYTF
TRBJ1-2,TRBV5-1,-,-,TGCGCCAGCAGCTTGGTGGCAGGTTTCGACTACACCTTC,CASSLVAGFDYTF
TRBJ1-6,TRBV19,-,-,TGTGCCAGTCGACCAAGGGGCTCAAATTCACCCCTCCACTTT,CASRPRGSNSPLHF